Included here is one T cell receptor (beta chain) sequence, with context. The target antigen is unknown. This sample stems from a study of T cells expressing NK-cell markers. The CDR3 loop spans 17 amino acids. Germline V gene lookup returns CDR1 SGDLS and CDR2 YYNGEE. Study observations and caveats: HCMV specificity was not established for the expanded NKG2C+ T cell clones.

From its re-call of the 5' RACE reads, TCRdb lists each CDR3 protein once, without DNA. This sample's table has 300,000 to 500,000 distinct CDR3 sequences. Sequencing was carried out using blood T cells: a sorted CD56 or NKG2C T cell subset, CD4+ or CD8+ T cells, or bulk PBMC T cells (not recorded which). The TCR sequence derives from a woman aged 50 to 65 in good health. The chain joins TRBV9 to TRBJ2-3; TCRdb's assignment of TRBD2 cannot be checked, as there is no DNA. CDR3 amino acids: CASSSPLGLGLSDTQYF. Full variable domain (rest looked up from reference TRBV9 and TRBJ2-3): DSGVTQTPKHLITATGQRVTLRCSPRSGDLSVYWYQQSLDQGLQFLIQYYNGEERAKGNILERFSAQQFPDLHSELNLSSLELGDSALYFCASSSPLGLGLSDTQYFGPGTRLTVL.